This T cell receptor beta chain is from a study of T cells in Graves' hyperthyroidism and ophthalmopathy. Study results and caveats: In blood, most of the thyroid clonotypes expanded above 0.001 were also present.

This clonotype was counted ten times or more. Its antigen is not identified. Patients affected by ophthalmopathy presented a Clinical Activity Score of at least 3, a NOSPECS grade of at least 4, and disease duration below 3 months. Amplification yielded TCR beta CDR3 regions, with RNA transcripts as the source. The TCR CDR3 first-round RT-PCR relied on the HTBI primer set. TCRdb reprocessed the multiplex PCR reads with MiXCR, giving one entry per CDR3 protein. Here the sample spans 350,000 or so distinct CDR3 sequences, 18% being singletons. This CDR3 is built from 16 residues. After removal of 6 bases from V and 0 bases from J, the junction contained 10 bases not matched to a gene. Germline loops: CDR1 SGHTA, CDR2 FQGNSA.

The receptor was isolated from a middle-aged woman with Graves' ophthalmopathy. The rearrangement links TRBV7-2 to TRBJ1-1; the match to TRBD1 covers 7 bases. Material: blood. This chain's CDR3 is CASRPSGDSLNTEAFF. The CDR3, as DNA: TGTGCCAGCAGACCTAGCGGGGACAGTTTGAACACTGAAGCTTTCTTT.